The 6 T cell receptor beta chains below all came from one sample that was sequenced in a study of control samples from healthy donors and cancer patients (dated by TCRdb to 2019 to 2021). Library preparation used the immunoSEQ multiplex PCR assay. TCRdb retrieved this table from immuneACCESS and kept in-frame rearrangements only. Not all clones are present; in checked studies, unresolved V genes account for under half, and no reason is known for the remainder. The sample includes roughly 170,000 clones, with 94% observed a single time. The ten biggest clones cover 1.3% to 1.5% of the sample. Sequencing input: blood. These receptors were obtained from a woman younger than 35 in good health.

The chain links TRBV19 to TRBJ2-5; perhaps D is TRBD1 or TRBD2 (6 bases each). V was clipped by 0 bases and J by 5 bases, with 16 bases between them. There are 16 residues in the CDR3. CDR1 LNHDA and CDR2 SQIVND come from the germline V gene (reference sequence). CDR3 nucleotides: TGTGCCAGTAGTATAGATCTTGGGGGGCTGAAGGAGACCCAGTACTTC. Its protein is CASSIDLGGLKETQYF.

The chain employs TRBV24-1 and TRBJ1-1, with D tentatively TRBD1 (6 bases). The CDR3 is 18 residues long. Germline V gene data show CDR1 as KGHDR and CDR2 as SFDVKD. V was clipped by 5 bases and J by 1 base, with 22 bases between them. The CDR3 is CATSAPFPDRPTNTEAFF. In DNA, the CDR3 is TGTGCCACCAGTGCCCCGTTTCCCGACAGGCCCACGAACACTGAAGCTTTCTTT.

This sequence joins TRBV10-3 and TRBJ1-5; D gene uncertain. Germline V gene sequence: CDR1 ENHRY, CDR2 SYGVKD. The CDR3 has 13 amino acids. V lost 3 bases and J lost 3, with 6 bases in between. The CDR3 is CAISEVSNQPQHF. The CDR3 nucleotides read TGTGCCATCAGTGAAGTGTCCAATCAGCCCCAGCATTTT.

This clone appeared once. The chain couples TRBV5-1 to TRBJ1-5, with D maybe TRBD1 (6 bases). CDR3 size: 14 residues. Trimming removed 4 bases from V and 2 bases from J, with 10 bases in between. The germline CDR1 and CDR2 sequences are SGHRS and YFSETQ. The DNA for the CDR3 is TGCGCCAGCAGCCCGGACAGCGGCAATCAGCCCCAGCATTTT. Its translation is CASSPDSGNQPQHF.

CDR3 residues: CASSLVEGGGGELFF. The CDR3 DNA reads as TGTGCCAGCAGCTTAGTGGAGGGTGGTGGCGGGGAGCTGTTTTTT. The chain employs TRBV7-8 and TRBJ2-2; D perhaps matches TRBD2 (6 bases). V dropped 1 base and J dropped 7 bases, with 13 bases sitting between them. The CDR3 has 15 residues. From germline, CDR1 is SGHVS and CDR2 FQNEAQ.

This clone was observed once. This rearrangement joins TRBV11-3 to TRBJ2-4; TRBD2 aligns across 10 bases. This CDR3 is 16 amino acids long. V shed 1 base and J 2 bases; nucleotides not matched to a gene: 2. Looked up from germline, CDR1 is SGHNT and CDR2 is YENEEA. Here the CDR3 DNA reads TGTGCCAGCAGCTTAGGACTAGCGGGCTCCAAAAACATTCAGTACTTC. It specifies CASSLGLAGSKNIQYF.